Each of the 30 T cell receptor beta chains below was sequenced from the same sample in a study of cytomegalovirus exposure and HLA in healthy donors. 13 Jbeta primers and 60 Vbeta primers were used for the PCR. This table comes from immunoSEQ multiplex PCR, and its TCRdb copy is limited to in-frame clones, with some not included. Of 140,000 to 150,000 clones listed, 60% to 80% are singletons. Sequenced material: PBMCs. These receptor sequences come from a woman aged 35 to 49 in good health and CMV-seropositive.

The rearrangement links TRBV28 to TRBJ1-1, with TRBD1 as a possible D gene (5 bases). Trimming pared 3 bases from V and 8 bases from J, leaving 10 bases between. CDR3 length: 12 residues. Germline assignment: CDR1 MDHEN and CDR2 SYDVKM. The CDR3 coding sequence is TGTGCCAGCAGTTTCGGAGGGGTGGAAGCTTTCTTT. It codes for CASSFGGVEAFF.

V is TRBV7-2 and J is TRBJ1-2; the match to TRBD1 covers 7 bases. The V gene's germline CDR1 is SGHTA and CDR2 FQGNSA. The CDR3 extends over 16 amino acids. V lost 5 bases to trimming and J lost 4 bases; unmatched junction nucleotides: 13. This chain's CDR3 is CASSPAPTGTSYGYTF. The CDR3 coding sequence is TGTGCCAGCAGCCCAGCCCCGACAGGGACCAGCTATGGCTACACCTTC.

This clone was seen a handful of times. CDR3 DNA sequence: TGTGCCATCAGTGGAGGGGGGGCAGGGCACGAGCAGTACTTC. Protein: CAISGGGAGHEQYF. The chain employs TRBV10-3 and TRBJ2-7; a weak D match, TRBD2 (7 bases). Trimming left V 4 bases short and J 5 bases short, with 15 bases between. The CDR3 spans 14 residues. Germline CDR1 is ENHRY and CDR2 is SYGVKD.

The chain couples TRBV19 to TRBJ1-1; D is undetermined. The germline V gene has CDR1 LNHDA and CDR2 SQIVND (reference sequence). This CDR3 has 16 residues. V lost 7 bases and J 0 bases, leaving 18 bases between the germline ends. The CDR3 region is CASTGLGGGMNTEAFF. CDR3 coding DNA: TGTGCCAGTACAGGACTGGGCGGAGGAATGAACACTGAAGCTTTCTTT.

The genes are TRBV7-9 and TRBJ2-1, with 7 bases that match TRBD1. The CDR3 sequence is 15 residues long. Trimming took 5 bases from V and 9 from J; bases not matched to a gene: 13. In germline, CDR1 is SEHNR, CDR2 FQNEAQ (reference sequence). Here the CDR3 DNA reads TGTGCCAGCAGCCCAGGGGGTGGGACGGCGGCTGAGCAGTTCTTC. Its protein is CASSPGGGTAAEQFF.

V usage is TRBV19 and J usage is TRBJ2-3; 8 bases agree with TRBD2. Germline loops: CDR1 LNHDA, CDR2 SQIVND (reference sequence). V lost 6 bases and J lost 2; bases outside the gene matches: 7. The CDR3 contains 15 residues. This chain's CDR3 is CASRSIGGATDTQYF. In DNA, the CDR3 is TGTGCCAGTAGATCAATCGGGGGGGCCACAGATACGCAGTATTTT.

This chain's CDR3 is CASSLRDRAFSGNTIYF. CDR3 sequence (DNA): TGTGCCAGCAGCTTGCGGGACAGAGCTTTCTCTGGAAACACCATATATTTT. The J gene is TRBJ1-3, the V gene TRBV5-4; 7 bases are a match to TRBD1. The CDR3 consists of 17 residues. Per the germline V gene, CDR1 is SGHNT and CDR2 is YYREEE (reference sequence). V dropped 1 base and J dropped 0; count of bases not matched to a gene: 7.

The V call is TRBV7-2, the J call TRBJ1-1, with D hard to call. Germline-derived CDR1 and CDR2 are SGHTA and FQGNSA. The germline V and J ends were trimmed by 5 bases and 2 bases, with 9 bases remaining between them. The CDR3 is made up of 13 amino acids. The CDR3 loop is CASSAGLNTEAFF. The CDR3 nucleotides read TGTGCCAGCAGCGCAGGACTTAACACTGAAGCTTTCTTT. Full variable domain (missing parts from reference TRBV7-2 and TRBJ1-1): GAGVSQSPSNKVTEKGKDVELRCDPISGHTALYWYRQSLGQGLEFLIYFQGNSAPDKSGLPSDRFSAERTGGSVSTLTIQRTQQEDSAVYLCASSAGLNTEAFFGQGTRLTVV.

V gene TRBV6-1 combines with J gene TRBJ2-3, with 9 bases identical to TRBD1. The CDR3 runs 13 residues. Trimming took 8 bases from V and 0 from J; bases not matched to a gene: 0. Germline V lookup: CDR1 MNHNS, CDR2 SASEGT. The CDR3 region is CASGTGSTDTQYF. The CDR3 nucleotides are TGTGCCAGCGGGACAGGGAGCACAGATACGCAGTATTTT.

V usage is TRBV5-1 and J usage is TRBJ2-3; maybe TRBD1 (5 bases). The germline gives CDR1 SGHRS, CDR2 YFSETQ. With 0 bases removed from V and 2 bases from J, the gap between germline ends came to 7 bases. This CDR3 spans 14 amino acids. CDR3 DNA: TGCGCCAGCAGCTTGGGACAGACCACAGATACGCAGTATTTT. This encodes CASSLGQTTDTQYF. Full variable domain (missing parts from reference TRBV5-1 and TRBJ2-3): KAGVTQTPRYLIKTRGQQVTLSCSPISGHRSVSWYQQTPGQGLQFLFEYFSETQRNKGNFPGRFSGRQFSNSRSEMNVSTLELGDSALYLCASSLGQTTDTQYFGPGTRLTVL.

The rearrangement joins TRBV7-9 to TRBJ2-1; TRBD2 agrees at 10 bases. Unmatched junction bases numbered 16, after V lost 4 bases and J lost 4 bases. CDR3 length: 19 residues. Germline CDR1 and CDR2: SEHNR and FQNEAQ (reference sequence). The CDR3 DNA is TGTGCCAGCAGCTACCGGACAGCTGTACTAGCGGGGACGTACAATGAGCAGTTCTTC. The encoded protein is CASSYRTAVLAGTYNEQFF.

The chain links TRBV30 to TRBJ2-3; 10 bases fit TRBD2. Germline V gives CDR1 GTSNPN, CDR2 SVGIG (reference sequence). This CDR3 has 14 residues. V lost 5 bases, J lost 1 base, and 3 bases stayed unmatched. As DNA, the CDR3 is TGTGCCTGGGCCGGGACTAGCGGCACAGATACGCAGTATTTT. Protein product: CAWAGTSGTDTQYF. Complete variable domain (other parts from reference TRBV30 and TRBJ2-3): SQTIHQWPATLVQPVGSPLSLECTVEGTSNPNLYWYRQAAGRGLQLLFYSVGIGQISSEVPQNLSASRPQDRQFILSSKKLLLSDSGFYLCAWAGTSGTDTQYFGPGTRLTVL.

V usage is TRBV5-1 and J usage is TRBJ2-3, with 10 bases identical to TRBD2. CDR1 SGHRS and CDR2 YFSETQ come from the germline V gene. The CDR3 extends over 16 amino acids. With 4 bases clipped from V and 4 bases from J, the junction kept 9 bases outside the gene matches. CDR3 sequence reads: CASSPGTSANSDTQYF. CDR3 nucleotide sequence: TGCGCCAGCAGCCCGGGGACTAGCGCCAACTCAGATACGCAGTATTTT. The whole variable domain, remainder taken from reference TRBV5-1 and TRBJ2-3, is KAGVTQTPRYLIKTRGQQVTLSCSPISGHRSVSWYQQTPGQGLQFLFEYFSETQRNKGNFPGRFSGRQFSNSRSEMNVSTLELGDSALYLCASSPGTSANSDTQYFGPGTRLTVL.

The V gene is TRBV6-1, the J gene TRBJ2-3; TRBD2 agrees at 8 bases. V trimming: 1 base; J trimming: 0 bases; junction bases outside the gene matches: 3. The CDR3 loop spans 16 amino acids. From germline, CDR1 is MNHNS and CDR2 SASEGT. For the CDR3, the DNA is TGTGCCAGCAGTGAAGGTGCGGGGGGTAGCACAGATACGCAGTATTTT. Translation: CASSEGAGGSTDTQYF.

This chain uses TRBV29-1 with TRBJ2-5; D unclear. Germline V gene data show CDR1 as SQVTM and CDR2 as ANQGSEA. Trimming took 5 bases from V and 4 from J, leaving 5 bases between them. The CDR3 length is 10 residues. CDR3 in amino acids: CSVLIETQYF. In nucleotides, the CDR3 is TGCAGCGTTTTAATAGAGACCCAGTACTTC.

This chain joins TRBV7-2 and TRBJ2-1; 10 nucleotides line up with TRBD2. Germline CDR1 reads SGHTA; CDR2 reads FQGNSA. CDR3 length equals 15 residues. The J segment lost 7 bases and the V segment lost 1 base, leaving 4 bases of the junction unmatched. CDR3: CASSLVAGGGNEQFF. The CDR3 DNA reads TGTGCCAGCAGCTTAGTAGCGGGGGGCGGGAATGAGCAGTTCTTC.

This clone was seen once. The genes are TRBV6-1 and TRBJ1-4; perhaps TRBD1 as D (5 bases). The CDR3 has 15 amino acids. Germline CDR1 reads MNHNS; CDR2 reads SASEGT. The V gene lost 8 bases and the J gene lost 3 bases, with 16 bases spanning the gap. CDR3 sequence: CASRQGHAANEKLFF. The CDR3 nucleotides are TGTGCCAGCCGCCAGGGCCATGCGGCTAATGAAAAACTGTTTTTT.

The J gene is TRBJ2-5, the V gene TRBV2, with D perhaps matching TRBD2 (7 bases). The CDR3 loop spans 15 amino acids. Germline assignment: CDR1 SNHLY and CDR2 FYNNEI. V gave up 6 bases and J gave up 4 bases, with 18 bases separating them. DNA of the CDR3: TGTGCCAGCAGCGACGGGCGGGGGCGCGTAGAGACCCAGTACTTC. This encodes CASSDGRGRVETQYF.

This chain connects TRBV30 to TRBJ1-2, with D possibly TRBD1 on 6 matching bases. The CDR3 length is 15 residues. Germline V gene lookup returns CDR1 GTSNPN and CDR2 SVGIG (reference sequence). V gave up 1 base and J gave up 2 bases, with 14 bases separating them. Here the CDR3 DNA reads TGTGCCTGGAGTGACTGGGGGACACAAAACTATGGCTACACCTTC. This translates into CAWSDWGTQNYGYTF.

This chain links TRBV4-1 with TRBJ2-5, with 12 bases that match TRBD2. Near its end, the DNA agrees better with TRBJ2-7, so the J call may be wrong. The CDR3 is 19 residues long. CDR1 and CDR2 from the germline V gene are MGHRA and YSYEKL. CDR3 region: CASSQAPGLAGGPINEQYF. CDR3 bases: TGCGCCAGCAGCCAGGCTCCGGGGCTAGCGGGGGGGCCTATCAACGAGCAGTACTTC.

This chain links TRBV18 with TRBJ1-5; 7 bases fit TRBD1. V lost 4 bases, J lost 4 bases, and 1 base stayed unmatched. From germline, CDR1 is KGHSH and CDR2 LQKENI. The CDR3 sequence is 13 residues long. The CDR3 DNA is TGTGCCAGCTCACTGACAGGGAATCAGCCCCAGCATTTT. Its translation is CASSLTGNQPQHF.

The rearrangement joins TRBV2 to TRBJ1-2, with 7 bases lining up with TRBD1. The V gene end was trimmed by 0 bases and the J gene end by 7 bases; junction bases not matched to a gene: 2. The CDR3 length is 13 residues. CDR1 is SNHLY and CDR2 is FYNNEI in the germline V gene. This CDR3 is CASSEAEGAGYTF. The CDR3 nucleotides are TGTGCCAGCAGTGAAGCGGAGGGGGCTGGCTACACCTTC.

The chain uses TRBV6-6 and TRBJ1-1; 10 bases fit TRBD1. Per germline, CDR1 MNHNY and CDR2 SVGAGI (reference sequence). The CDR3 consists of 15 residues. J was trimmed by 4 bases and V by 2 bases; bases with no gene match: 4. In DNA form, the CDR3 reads TGTGCCAGCAGTTACGGGGGACAGGGGACCACTGAAGCTTTCTTT. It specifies CASSYGGQGTTEAFF.

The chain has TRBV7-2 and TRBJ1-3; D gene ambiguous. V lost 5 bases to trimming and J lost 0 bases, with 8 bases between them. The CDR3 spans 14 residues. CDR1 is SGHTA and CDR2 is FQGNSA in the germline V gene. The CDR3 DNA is TGTGCCAGCAGCGCCCCTACCTCTGGAAACACCATATATTTT. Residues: CASSAPTSGNTIYF.

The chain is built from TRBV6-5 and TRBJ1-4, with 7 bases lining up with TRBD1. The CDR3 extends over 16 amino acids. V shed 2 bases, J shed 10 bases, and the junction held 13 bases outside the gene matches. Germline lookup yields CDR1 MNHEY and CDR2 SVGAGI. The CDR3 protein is CASSYGTTGIPGKLFF. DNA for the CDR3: TGTGCCAGCAGTTACGGGACGACAGGGATACCTGGAAAACTGTTTTTT.

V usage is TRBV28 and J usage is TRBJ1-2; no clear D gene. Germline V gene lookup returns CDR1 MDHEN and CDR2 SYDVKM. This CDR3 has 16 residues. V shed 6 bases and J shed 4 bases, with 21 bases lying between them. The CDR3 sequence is CASRSLGGKKSYGYTF. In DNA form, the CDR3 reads TGTGCCAGCAGATCGTTAGGAGGGAAAAAGAGCTATGGCTACACCTTC.

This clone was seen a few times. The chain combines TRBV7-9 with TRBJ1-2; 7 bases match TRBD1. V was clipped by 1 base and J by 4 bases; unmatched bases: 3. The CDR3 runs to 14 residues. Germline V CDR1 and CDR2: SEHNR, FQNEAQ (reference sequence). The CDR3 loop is CASSLGQGSYGYTF. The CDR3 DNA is TGTGCCAGCAGCTTAGGACAGGGTTCCTATGGCTACACCTTC.

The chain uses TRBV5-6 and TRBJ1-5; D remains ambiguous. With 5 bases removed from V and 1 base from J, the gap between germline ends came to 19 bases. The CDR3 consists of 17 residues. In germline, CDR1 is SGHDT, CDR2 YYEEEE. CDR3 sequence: CASSPFREGRSNQPQHF. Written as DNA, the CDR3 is TGTGCCAGCAGTCCTTTCCGGGAGGGCCGGAGCAATCAGCCCCAGCATTTT.

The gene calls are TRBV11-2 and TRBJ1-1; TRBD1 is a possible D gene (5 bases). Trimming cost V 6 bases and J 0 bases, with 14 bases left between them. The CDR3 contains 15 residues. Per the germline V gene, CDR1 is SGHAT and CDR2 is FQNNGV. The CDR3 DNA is TGTGCCAGCAGAAGCCTGGGGGGGATGAACACTGAAGCTTTCTTT. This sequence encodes CASRSLGGMNTEAFF.

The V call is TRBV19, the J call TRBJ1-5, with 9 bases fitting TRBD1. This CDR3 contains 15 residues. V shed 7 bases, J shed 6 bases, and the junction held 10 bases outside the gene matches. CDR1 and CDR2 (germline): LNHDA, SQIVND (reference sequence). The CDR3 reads CASIRTGGRSQPQHF. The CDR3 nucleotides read TGTGCCAGTATCCGAACAGGGGGCCGAAGTCAGCCCCAGCATTTT. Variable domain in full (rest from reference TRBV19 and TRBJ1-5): DGGITQSPKYLFRKEGQNVTLSCEQNLNHDAMYWYRQDPGQGLRLIYYSQIVNDFQKGDIAEGYSVSREKKESFPLTVTSAQKNPTAFYLCASIRTGGRSQPQHFGDGTRLSIL.